One and the same sample provided the 8 T cell receptor beta chains below, sequenced in a study of blood T cell repertoires in COVID-19. The protocol was immunoSEQ multiplex PCR, while the TCRdb copy is restricted to in-frame clones and leaves out a portion. The table has 130,000 or so clones, roughly 84% seen once. Sequencing was performed on peripheral blood. The receptors were sampled from a man between 60 and 75 years old with acute or convalescent COVID-19.

The rearrangement joins TRBV5-1 to TRBJ2-5, with D perhaps TRBD2 (7 bases). V shed 0 bases and J shed 1 base, with 10 bases lying between them. The CDR3 covers 15 residues. Germline V gene data show CDR1 as SGHRS and CDR2 as YFSETQ. As DNA, the CDR3 is TGCGCCAGCAGCTTGGATGGGGGGGCCCAAGAGACCCAGTACTTC. This codes for CASSLDGGAQETQYF. Complete variable domain (other parts from reference TRBV5-1 and TRBJ2-5): KAGVTQTPRYLIKTRGQQVTLSCSPISGHRSVSWYQQTPGQGLQFLFEYFSETQRNKGNFPGRFSGRQFSNSRSEMNVSTLELGDSALYLCASSLDGGAQETQYFGPGTRLLVL.

This clone was recorded only once. This sequence joins TRBV4-3 and TRBJ1-2; tentative D call: TRBD1 (6 bases). With 0 bases removed from V and 4 bases from J, the gap between germline ends came to 15 bases. This CDR3 has 16 residues. Germline CDR1 LGHNA, CDR2 YSLEER. The CDR3, as DNA: TGCGCCAGCAGCCAAGAGACAGGACAGATATTCTATGGCTACACCTTC. Protein sequence: CASSQETGQIFYGYTF.

The chain is built from TRBV28 and TRBJ1-5; TRBD1 agrees at 11 bases. Unmatched junction bases numbered 7, after V lost 6 bases and J lost 6 bases. Germline-derived CDR1 and CDR2 are MDHEN and SYDVKM. This CDR3 is built from 15 residues. CDR3 loop: CASSYGQGAIQPQHF. DNA for the CDR3: TGTGCCAGCAGCTACGGACAGGGGGCGATTCAGCCCCAGCATTTT.

The V call is TRBV19, the J call TRBJ2-5, with TRBD1 matching 11 bases. Germline trimming cut 4 bases from V and 5 bases from J; bases unmatched to any gene: 6. Germline V gives CDR1 LNHDA, CDR2 SQIVND (reference sequence). The CDR3 consists of 15 residues. CDR3 in amino acids: CASSTGTGGLETQYF. DNA of the CDR3: TGTGCCAGTAGTACAGGGACAGGGGGTCTGGAGACCCAGTACTTC.

This chain links TRBV19 with TRBJ1-4; no firm D call. The ends were cut back, 4 bases at V and 5 bases at J, with 8 bases in the middle. The CDR3 contains 13 residues. In germline, CDR1 is LNHDA, CDR2 SQIVND (reference sequence). The chain's CDR3 is CASSRAANEKLFF. The CDR3 nucleotides read TGTGCCAGTAGTAGGGCAGCAAATGAAAAACTGTTTTTT.

The chain is built from TRBV18 and TRBJ2-7; the match to TRBD2 covers 10 bases. V was clipped by 3 bases and J by 6 bases; unmatched bases: 11. The CDR3 is 16 residues long. Germline CDR1 reads KGHSH; CDR2 reads LQKENI. Here the CDR3 reads CASSPDPAGGEGEQYF. The DNA for the CDR3 is TGTGCCAGCTCACCTGATCCAGCGGGAGGGGAAGGCGAGCAGTACTTC.

The chain couples TRBV28 to TRBJ2-7; D remains ambiguous. The ends were cut back, 2 bases at V and 9 bases at J, with 17 bases in the middle. The germline CDR1 and CDR2 sequences are MDHEN and SYDVKM. The CDR3 sequence is 14 residues long. The CDR3 region has the DNA TGTGCCAGCAGTTTAATCGGCAGTACAGTGGTGCAGTACTTC. This encodes CASSLIGSTVVQYF. Full variable domain (outside the CDR3, taken from reference TRBV28 and TRBJ2-7): DVKVTQSSRYLVKRTGEKVFLECVQDMDHENMFWYRQDPGLGLRLIYFSYDVKMKEKGDIPEGYSVSREKKERFSLILESASTNQTSMYLCASSLIGSTVVQYFGPGTRLTVT.

The J gene is TRBJ1-1, the V gene TRBV6-2 or TRBV6-3; TRBD1 is a possible D gene (5 bases). The germline V gene has CDR1 MNHEY and CDR2 SVGEGT. The CDR3 extends over 13 amino acids. Trimming pared 5 bases from V and 3 bases from J, leaving 10 bases between. The CDR3 DNA follows: TGTGCCAGCAGTGGCCCCAGGGACACTGAAGCTTTCTTT. It specifies CASSGPRDTEAFF.